Below, one T cell receptor beta chain is given with its context. TCRdb's table, derived via immunoSEQ multiplex PCR, lists solely in-frame clones and lacks some. The sample carries a few hundred thousand clones, 75% to 90% recorded once. This record comes from a study of blood T cell repertoires in COVID-19. Trimming took off 6 bases at V and 9 bases at J, with 12 bases between the two ends. This CDR3 has 12 residues. This clonotype was sampled from a man between 18 and 29 years old who had recovered from COVID-19. The rearrangement uses TRBV12-3 or TRBV12-4 and TRBJ2-1; D possibly corresponds to TRBD2 (6 bases). Sequencing was done on a sample of PBMCs or T cells enriched from blood (not recorded which). CDR3 sequence: CASSPGSGEQFF. Written as DNA, the CDR3 is TGTGCCAGCAGCCCCGGGAGCGGTGAGCAGTTCTTC.